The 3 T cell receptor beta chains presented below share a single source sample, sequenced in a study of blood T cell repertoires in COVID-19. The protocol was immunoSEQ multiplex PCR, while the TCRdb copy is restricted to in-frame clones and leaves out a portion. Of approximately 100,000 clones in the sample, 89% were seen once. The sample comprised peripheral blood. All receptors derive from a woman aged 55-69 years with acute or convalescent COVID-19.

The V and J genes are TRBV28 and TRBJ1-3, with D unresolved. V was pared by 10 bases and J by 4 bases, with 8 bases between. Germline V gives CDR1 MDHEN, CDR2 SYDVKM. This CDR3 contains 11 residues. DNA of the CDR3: TGTGCCACCCAATCCGGAAACACCATATATTTT. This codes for CATQSGNTIYF.

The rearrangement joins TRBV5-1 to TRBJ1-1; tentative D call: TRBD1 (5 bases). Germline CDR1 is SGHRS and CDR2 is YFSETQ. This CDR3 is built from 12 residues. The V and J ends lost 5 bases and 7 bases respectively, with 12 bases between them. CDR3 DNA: TGCGCCAGCAGTGGAGGGGAAGTTGAAGCTTTCTTT. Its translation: CASSGGEVEAFF.

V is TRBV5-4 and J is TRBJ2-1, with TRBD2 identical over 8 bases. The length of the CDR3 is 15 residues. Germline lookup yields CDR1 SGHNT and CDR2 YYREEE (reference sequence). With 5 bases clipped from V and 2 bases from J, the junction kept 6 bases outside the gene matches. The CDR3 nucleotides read TGTGCCAGCAGTGAGGCGGGAGGTACCTACAATGAGCAGTTCTTC. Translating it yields CASSEAGGTYNEQFF.